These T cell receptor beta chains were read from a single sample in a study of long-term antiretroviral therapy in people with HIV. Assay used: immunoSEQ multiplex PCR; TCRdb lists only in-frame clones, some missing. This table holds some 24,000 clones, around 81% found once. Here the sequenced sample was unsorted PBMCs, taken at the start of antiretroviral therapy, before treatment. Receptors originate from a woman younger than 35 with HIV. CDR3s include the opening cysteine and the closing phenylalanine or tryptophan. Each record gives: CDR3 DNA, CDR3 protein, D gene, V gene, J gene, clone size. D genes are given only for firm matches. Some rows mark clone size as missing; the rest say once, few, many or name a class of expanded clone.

cdr3_nt: TGCAGTGTTGGGACAGAGGAGACCCAGTACTTC; cdr3_aa: CSVGTEETQYF; d_call: TRBD1; v_call: TRBV20-1; j_call: TRBJ2-5; clone_size: NA
cdr3_nt: TGTGCCAGCAGTTGGGGAGAGACCCAGTACTTC; cdr3_aa: CASSWGETQYF; d_call: NA; v_call: TRBV27; j_call: TRBJ2-5; clone_size: few
cdr3_nt: TGTGCCAGCAGCTTAGTAGTGGGACTTAACTATGGCTACACCTTC; cdr3_aa: CASSLVVGLNYGYTF; d_call: NA; v_call: TRBV11-2; j_call: TRBJ1-2; clone_size: NA
cdr3_nt: TGTGCCAGCAGTGAATCCTACAGCAACGAGCAGTACTTC; cdr3_aa: CASSESYSNEQYF; d_call: NA; v_call: TRBV25-1; j_call: TRBJ2-7; clone_size: NA
cdr3_nt: TGTGCCAGCAGCTCCGGTCCTCAGGGAGAGACCCAGTACTTC; cdr3_aa: CASSSGPQGETQYF; d_call: NA; v_call: TRBV7-9; j_call: TRBJ2-5; clone_size: NA
cdr3_nt: TGTGCCAGCAACCTGGGAGGTAATGAGCAGTTCTTC; cdr3_aa: CASNLGGNEQFF; d_call: NA; v_call: TRBV7-2; j_call: TRBJ2-1; clone_size: NA
cdr3_nt: TGTGCCAGCAGTTACTCGGGACAAACCTACGAGCAGTACTTC; cdr3_aa: CASSYSGQTYEQYF; d_call: NA; v_call: TRBV6-6; j_call: TRBJ2-7; clone_size: NA
cdr3_nt: TGTGCCAGCACCCGACCGGGGGCCACTGAAGCTTTCTTT; cdr3_aa: CASTRPGATEAFF; d_call: NA; v_call: TRBV6-6; j_call: TRBJ1-1; clone_size: NA
cdr3_nt: TGCGCCAGCAGCCAAGCCCGGGACAGTGTCTTCAATCAGCCCCAGCATTTT; cdr3_aa: CASSQARDSVFNQPQHF; d_call: TRBD1; v_call: TRBV4-3; j_call: TRBJ1-5; clone_size: NA
cdr3_nt: TGTGCCAGCAGCTTGGGCTACGAGCAGTACTTC; cdr3_aa: CASSLGYEQYF; d_call: NA; v_call: TRBV5-6; j_call: TRBJ2-7; clone_size: NA
cdr3_nt: TGTGCCAGCAGCCAAGCGGGAAGCAATCAGCCCCAGCATTTT; cdr3_aa: CASSQAGSNQPQHF; d_call: NA; v_call: TRBV14; j_call: TRBJ1-5; clone_size: NA
cdr3_nt: TGTGCCAGCCATTTTCTTGCCGAGGGAGTGAACACTGAAGCTTTCTTT; cdr3_aa: CASHFLAEGVNTEAFF; d_call: NA; v_call: TRBV5-6; j_call: TRBJ1-1; clone_size: few
cdr3_nt: TGTGCCAGCAGTTACTACAGTTCCTCTGGAAACACCATATATTTT; cdr3_aa: CASSYYSSSGNTIYF; d_call: NA; v_call: TRBV6-6; j_call: TRBJ1-3; clone_size: NA
cdr3_nt: TGTGCCAGCAGCTTGGCTGAGGGGCAGTATTTT; cdr3_aa: CASSLAEGQYF; d_call: NA; v_call: TRBV11-2; j_call: TRBJ2-3; clone_size: NA
cdr3_nt: TGTGCCAGCAGCTTACCCGGGAGTGGCACTGAAGCTTTCTTT; cdr3_aa: CASSLPGSGTEAFF; d_call: NA; v_call: TRBV7-9; j_call: TRBJ1-1; clone_size: NA
cdr3_nt: TGTGCCAGCAGCTTCGGGACAGGGGTCAGGGGCTACACCTTC; cdr3_aa: CASSFGTGVRGYTF; d_call: TRBD1; v_call: TRBV5-6; j_call: TRBJ1-2; clone_size: NA
cdr3_nt: TGTGCCAGCAGCCCTACACTAGCGGGATACACCGGGGAGCTGTTTTTT; cdr3_aa: CASSPTLAGYTGELFF; d_call: TRBD2; v_call: TRBV7-9; j_call: TRBJ2-2; clone_size: NA
cdr3_nt: TGCGCCAGCAGCTTGGATCCAGGGGAGAGCTATGGCTACACCTTC; cdr3_aa: CASSLDPGESYGYTF; d_call: NA; v_call: TRBV5-1; j_call: TRBJ1-2; clone_size: NA
cdr3_nt: TGTGCCAGCAGATACAGGGGGCAAGAGACCCAGTACTTC; cdr3_aa: CASRYRGQETQYF; d_call: TRBD1; v_call: TRBV6-1; j_call: TRBJ2-5; clone_size: once
cdr3_nt: TGTGCCAGCAGTGAGGGTGGTGGCCACACTGAAGCTTTCTTT; cdr3_aa: CASSEGGGHTEAFF; d_call: NA; v_call: TRBV7-9; j_call: TRBJ1-1; clone_size: NA
cdr3_nt: TGTGCCAGTGGTCGAGGGAGGGACGAGCAGTACTTC; cdr3_aa: CASGRGRDEQYF; d_call: TRBD2; v_call: TRBV19; j_call: TRBJ2-7; clone_size: NA
cdr3_nt: TGTGCCAGCACCCTGGAAACGGACACTGAAGCTTTCTTT; cdr3_aa: CASTLETDTEAFF; d_call: NA; v_call: TRBV11-2; j_call: TRBJ1-1; clone_size: NA
cdr3_nt: TGTGCCAGCAGTGGTGAAGGAAGGAACACCATATATTTT; cdr3_aa: CASSGEGRNTIYF; d_call: NA; v_call: TRBV6-1; j_call: TRBJ1-3; clone_size: NA
cdr3_nt: TGTGCCAGTAGTATCCTCTTTTGGGCCGGGGAGCTGTTTTTT; cdr3_aa: CASSILFWAGELFF; d_call: NA; v_call: TRBV19; j_call: TRBJ2-2; clone_size: NA
cdr3_nt: TGTGCCAGCAGCGTAAGGTCGGGACTAGACACAGATACGCAGTATTTT; cdr3_aa: CASSVRSGLDTDTQYF; d_call: TRBD2; v_call: TRBV9; j_call: TRBJ2-3; clone_size: NA
cdr3_nt: TGCAGTGCTAGTCCAGGCTACGAGCAGTACTTC; cdr3_aa: CSASPGYEQYF; d_call: NA; v_call: TRBV20-1; j_call: TRBJ2-7; clone_size: few
cdr3_nt: TGTGCCACCAAACCGGCCGGGGCGGACACTGAAGCTTTCTTT; cdr3_aa: CATKPAGADTEAFF; d_call: NA; v_call: TRBV6-6; j_call: TRBJ1-1; clone_size: once
cdr3_nt: TGCGCCAGCAGCCAAGATGCCCCTGACAAAGACCCCAATCAGCCCCAGCATTTT; cdr3_aa: CASSQDAPDKDPNQPQHF; d_call: NA; v_call: TRBV4-3; j_call: TRBJ1-5; clone_size: NA
cdr3_nt: TGCGCCAGCAGCGTCGGTAGCGGGGGGGATTTGGATACGCAGTATTTT; cdr3_aa: CASSVGSGGDLDTQYF; d_call: TRBD2; v_call: TRBV5-1; j_call: TRBJ2-3; clone_size: NA